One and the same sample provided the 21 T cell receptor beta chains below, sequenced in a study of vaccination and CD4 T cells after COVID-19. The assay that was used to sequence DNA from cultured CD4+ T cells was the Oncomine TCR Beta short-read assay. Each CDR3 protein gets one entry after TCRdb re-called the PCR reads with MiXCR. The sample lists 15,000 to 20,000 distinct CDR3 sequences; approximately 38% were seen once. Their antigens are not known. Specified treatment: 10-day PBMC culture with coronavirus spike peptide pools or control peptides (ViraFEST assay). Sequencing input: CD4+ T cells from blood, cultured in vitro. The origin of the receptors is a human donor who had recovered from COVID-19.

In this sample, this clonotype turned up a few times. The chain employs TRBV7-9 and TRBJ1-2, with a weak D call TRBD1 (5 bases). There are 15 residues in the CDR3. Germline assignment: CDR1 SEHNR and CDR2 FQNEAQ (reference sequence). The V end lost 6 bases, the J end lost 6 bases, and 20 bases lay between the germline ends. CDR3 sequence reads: CASRKSGQGPHGYTF. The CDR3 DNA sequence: TGTGCCAGCAGAAAATCCGGTCAGGGCCCCCATGGCTACACCTTC.

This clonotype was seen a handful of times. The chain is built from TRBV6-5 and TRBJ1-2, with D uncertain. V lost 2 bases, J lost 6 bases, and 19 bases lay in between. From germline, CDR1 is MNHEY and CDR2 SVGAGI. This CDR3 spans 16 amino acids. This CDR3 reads CASSYRLAGRGDGYTF. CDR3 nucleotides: TGTGCCAGCAGTTACCGTTTGGCCGGGCGTGGTGATGGCTACACCTTC.

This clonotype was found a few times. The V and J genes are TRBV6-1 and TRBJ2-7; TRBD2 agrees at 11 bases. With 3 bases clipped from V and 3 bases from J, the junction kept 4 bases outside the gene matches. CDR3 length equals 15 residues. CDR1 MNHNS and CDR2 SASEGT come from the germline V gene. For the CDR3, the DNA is TGTGCCAGCAGTGAGCCGGGACTAGCGGACTACGAGCAGTACTTC. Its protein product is CASSEPGLADYEQYF.

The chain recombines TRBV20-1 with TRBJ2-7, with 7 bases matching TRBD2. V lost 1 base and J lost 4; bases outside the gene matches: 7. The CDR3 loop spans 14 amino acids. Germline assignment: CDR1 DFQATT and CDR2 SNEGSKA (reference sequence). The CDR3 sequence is CSARGNSGLYEQYF. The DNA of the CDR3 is TGCAGTGCTAGAGGGAATAGCGGGCTGTACGAGCAGTACTTC.

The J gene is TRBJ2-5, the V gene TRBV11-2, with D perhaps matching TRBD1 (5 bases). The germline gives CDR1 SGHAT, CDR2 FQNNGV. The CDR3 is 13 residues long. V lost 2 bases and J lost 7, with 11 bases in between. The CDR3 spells CASSLTTDGTQYF. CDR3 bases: TGTGCCAGCAGCTTAACGACAGACGGGACCCAGTACTTC.

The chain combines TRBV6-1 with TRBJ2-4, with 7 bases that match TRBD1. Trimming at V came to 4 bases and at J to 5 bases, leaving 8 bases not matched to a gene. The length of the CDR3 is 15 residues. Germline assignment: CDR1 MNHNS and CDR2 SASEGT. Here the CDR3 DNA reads TGTGCCAGCAGTGTGACAGGGTGGGGCGAAAACATTCAGTACTTC. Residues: CASSVTGWGENIQYF.

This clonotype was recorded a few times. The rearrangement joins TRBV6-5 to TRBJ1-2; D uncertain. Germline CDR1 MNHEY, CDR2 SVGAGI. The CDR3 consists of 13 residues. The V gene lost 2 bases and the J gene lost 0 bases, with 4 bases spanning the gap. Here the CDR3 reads CASSYTANYGYTF. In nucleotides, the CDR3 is TGTGCCAGCAGTTACACAGCTAACTATGGCTACACCTTC.

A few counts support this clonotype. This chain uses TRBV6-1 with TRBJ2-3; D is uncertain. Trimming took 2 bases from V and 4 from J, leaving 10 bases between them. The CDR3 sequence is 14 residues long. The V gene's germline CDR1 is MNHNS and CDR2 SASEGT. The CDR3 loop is CASSETVGADTQYF. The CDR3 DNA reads TGTGCCAGCAGTGAAACGGTTGGGGCAGATACGCAGTATTTT.

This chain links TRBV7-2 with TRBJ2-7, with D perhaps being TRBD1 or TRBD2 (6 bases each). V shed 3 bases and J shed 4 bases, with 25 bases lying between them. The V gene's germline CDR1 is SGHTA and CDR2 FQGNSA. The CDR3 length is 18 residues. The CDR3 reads CASSFSEGGSGRGYEQYF. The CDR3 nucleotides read TGTGCCAGCAGCTTCAGTGAGGGGGGTAGCGGAAGAGGGTACGAGCAGTACTTC.

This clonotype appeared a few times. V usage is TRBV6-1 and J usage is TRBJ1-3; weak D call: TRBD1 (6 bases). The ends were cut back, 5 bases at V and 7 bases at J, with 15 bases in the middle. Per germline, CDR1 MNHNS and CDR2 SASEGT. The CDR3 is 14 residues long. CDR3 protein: CASSPRQESNTIYF. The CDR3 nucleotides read TGTGCCAGCAGTCCCCGACAGGAGAGTAACACCATATATTTT.

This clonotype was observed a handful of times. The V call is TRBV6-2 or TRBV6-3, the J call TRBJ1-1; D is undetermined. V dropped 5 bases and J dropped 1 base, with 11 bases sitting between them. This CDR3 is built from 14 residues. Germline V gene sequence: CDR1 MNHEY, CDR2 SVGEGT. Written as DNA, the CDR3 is TGTGCCAGCAGTGCCCGGATAGAGAACACTGAAGCTTTCTTT. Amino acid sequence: CASSARIENTEAFF.

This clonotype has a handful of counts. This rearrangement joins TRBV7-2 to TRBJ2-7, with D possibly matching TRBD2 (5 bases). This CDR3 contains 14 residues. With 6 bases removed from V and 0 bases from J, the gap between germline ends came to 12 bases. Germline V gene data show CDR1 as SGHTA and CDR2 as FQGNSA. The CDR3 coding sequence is TGTGCCAGCAGTCGGACGGGAAGCTCCTACGAGCAGTACTTC. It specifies CASSRTGSSYEQYF.

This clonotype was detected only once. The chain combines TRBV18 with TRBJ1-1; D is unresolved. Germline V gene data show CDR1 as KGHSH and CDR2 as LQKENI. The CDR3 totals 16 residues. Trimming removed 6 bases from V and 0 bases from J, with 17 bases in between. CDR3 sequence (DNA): TGTGCCAGCTCGCCCCAGAGGAAGAGCATGAACACTGAAGCTTTCTTT. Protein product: CASSPQRKSMNTEAFF.

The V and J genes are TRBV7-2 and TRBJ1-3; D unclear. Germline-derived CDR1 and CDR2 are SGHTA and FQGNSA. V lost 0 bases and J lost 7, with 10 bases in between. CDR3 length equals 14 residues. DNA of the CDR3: TGTGCCAGCAGCTTAGCGACTGGCCGGAACACCATATATTTT. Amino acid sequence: CASSLATGRNTIYF. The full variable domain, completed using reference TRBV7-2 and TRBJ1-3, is GAGVSQSPSNKVTEKGKDVELRCDPISGHTALYWYRQSLGQGLEFLIYFQGNSAPDKSGLPSDRFSAERTGGSVSTLTIQRTQQEDSAVYLCASSLATGRNTIYFGEGSWLTVV.

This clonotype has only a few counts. CDR3 DNA: TGTGCCAGTAGGGGGGGGTACCGAGAGACCCAGTACTTC. It codes for CASRGGYRETQYF. The rearrangement joins TRBV19 to TRBJ2-5; 7 nucleotides align to TRBD2. The CDR3 consists of 13 residues. J gave up 4 bases and V 6 bases, and 5 bases lay outside the gene matches. Germline V CDR1 and CDR2: LNHDA, SQIVND (reference sequence).

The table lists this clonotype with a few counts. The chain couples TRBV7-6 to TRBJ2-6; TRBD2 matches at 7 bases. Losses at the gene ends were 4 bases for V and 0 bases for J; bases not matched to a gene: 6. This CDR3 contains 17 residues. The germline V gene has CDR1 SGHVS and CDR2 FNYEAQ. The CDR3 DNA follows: TGTGCCAGCAGCTGGGCTAGCGGAACCTCTGGGGCCAACGTCCTGACTTTC. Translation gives CASSWASGTSGANVLTF.

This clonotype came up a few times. The DNA of the CDR3 is TGCAGTGCTAGAGTGGACCATAGCAATCAGCCCCAGCATTTT. The encoded protein is CSARVDHSNQPQHF. This chain joins TRBV20-1 and TRBJ1-5; no clear D. Deletions cut 1 base from V and 0 bases from J, with 7 bases between. The CDR3 has 14 amino acids. The germline gives CDR1 DFQATT, CDR2 SNEGSKA (reference sequence).

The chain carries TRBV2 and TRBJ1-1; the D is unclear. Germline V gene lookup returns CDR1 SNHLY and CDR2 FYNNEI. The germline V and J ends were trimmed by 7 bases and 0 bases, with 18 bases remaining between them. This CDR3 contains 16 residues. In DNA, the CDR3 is TGTGCCAGCACGGGTCCGGGCCAGACGATGAACACTGAAGCTTTCTTT. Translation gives CASTGPGQTMNTEAFF.

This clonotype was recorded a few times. The CDR3 DNA reads TGTGCCAGCAGCTTACAACCCGCGCCCCCCTATGGCTACACCTTC. It is translated as CASSLQPAPPYGYTF. This sequence joins TRBV11-1 and TRBJ1-2, with D unclear. CDR3 length: 15 amino acids. Germline lookup yields CDR1 SGHAT and CDR2 FQDESV (reference sequence). The V end lost 2 bases, the J end lost 4 bases, and 14 bases lay between the germline ends.

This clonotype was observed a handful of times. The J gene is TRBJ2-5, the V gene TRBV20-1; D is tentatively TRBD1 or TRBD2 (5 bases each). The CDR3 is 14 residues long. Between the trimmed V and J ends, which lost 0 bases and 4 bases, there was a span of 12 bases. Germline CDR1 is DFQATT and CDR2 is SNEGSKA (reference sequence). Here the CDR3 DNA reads TGCAGTGCTAGAGATCTGCAGGGAGTAGAGACCCAGTACTTC. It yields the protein CSARDLQGVETQYF.

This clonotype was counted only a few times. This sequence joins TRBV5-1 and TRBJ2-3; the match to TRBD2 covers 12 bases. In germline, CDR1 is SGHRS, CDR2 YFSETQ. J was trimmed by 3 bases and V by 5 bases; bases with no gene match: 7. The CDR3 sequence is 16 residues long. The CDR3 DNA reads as TGCGCCAGCAGTCCCCGACTAGCGGGGGTGACAGATACGCAGTATTTT. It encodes CASSPRLAGVTDTQYF.